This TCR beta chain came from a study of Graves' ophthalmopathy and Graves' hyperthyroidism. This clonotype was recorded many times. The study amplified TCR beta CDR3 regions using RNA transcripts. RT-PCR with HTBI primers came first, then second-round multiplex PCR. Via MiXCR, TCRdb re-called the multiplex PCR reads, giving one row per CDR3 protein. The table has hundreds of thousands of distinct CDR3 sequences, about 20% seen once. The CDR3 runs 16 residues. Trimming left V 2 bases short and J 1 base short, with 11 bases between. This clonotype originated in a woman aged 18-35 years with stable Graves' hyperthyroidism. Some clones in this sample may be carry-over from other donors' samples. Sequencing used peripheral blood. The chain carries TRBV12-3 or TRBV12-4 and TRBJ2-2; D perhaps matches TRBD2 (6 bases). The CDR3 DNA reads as TGTGCCAGCAGTTTAACGGGACTTTTGAACACCGGGGAGCTGTTTTTT. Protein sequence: CASSLTGLLNTGELFF.